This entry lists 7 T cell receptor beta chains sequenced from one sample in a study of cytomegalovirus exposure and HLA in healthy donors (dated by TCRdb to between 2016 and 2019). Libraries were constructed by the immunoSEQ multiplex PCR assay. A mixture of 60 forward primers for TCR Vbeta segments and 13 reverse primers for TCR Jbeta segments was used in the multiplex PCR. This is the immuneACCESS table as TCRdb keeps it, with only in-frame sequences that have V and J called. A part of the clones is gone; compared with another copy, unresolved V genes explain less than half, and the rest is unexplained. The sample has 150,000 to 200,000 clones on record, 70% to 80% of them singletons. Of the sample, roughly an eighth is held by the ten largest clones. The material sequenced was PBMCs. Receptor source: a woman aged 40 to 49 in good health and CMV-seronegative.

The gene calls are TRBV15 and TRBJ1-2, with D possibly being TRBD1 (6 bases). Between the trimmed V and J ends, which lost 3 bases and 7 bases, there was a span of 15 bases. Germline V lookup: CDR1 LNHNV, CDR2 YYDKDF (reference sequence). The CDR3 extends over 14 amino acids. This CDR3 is CATSRGTGLGGYTF. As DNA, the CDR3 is TGTGCCACCAGCAGGGGAACAGGGCTTGGTGGCTACACCTTC.

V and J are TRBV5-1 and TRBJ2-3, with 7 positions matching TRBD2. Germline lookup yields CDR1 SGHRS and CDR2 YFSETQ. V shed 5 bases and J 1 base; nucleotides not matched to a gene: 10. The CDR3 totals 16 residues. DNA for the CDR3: TGCGCCAGCAGGGGTTTGGCGGGAGCCGGCACAGATACGCAGTATTTT. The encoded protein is CASRGLAGAGTDTQYF.

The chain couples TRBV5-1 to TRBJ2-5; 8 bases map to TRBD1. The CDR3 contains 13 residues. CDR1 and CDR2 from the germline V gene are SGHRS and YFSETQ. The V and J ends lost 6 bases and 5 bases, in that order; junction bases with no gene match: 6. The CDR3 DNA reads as TGCGCCAGCACTCAGACAGGGGCGGAGACCCAGTACTTC. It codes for CASTQTGAETQYF.

The CDR3 DNA sequence: TGCAGCGGAGAGGGGGCATACAATGAGCAGTTCTTC. Encoded protein: CSGEGAYNEQFF. The rearrangement uses TRBV29-1 and TRBJ2-1; the match to TRBD1 covers 7 bases. The germline V gene has CDR1 SQVTM and CDR2 ANQGSEA. The ends lost 7 bases at V and 4 bases at J; junction bases unmatched: 4. CDR3 size: 12 residues.

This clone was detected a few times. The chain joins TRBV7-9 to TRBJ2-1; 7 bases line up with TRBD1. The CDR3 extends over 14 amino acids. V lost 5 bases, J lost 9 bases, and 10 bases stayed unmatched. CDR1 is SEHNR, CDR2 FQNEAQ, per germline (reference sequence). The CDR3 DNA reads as TGTGCCAGCAGCCCCGAGAGGGGGCTGGGTGAGCAGTTCTTC. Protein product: CASSPERGLGEQFF.

DNA of the CDR3: TGTGCCAGCAGCGTGGGGGGGGGCCCCCACGAGCAGTACTTC. Its protein is CASSVGGGPHEQYF. The chain employs TRBV9 and TRBJ2-7, with D maybe TRBD2 (7 bases). Germline lookup yields CDR1 SGDLS and CDR2 YYNGEE. The CDR3 has 14 amino acids. Trimming took off 2 bases at V and 5 bases at J, with 14 bases between the two ends.

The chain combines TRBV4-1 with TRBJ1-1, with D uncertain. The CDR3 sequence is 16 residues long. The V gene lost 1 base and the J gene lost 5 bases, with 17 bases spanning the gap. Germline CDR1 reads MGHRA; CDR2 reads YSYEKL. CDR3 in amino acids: CASSQGFAGTRTEAFF. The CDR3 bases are TGCGCCAGCAGCCAAGGATTCGCGGGAACTAGGACTGAAGCTTTCTTT.